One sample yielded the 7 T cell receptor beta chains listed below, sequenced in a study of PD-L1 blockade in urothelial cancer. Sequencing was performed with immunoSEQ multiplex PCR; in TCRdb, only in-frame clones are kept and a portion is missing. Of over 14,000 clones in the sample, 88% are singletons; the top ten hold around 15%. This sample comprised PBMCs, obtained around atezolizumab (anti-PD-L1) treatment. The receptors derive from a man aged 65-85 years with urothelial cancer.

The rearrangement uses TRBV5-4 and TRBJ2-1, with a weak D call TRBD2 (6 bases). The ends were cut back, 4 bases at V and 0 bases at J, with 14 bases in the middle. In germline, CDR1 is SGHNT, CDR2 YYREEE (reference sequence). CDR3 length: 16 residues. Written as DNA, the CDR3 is TGTGCCAGCAGCCTCGCGGGGCAAAGCTCCTACAATGAGCAGTTCTTC. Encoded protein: CASSLAGQSSYNEQFF.

The CDR3 region has the DNA TGTGCCAGTAGTACCCGGGGGATCGGCTTTGAAGAGACCCAGTACTTC. As protein: CASSTRGIGFEETQYF. The V gene is TRBV19, the J gene TRBJ2-5; D might be TRBD2 (6 bases). Looked up from germline, CDR1 is LNHDA and CDR2 is SQIVND (reference sequence). Trimming stripped 4 bases from V and 3 bases from J, with 18 bases between. The CDR3 covers 16 residues.

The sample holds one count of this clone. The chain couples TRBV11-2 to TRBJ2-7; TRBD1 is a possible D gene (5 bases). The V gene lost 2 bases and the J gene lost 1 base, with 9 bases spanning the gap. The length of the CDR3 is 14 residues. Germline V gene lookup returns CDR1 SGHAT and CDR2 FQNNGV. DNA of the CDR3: TGTGCCAGCAGCTTAATAGGGGATTCCTACGAGCAGTACTTC. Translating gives CASSLIGDSYEQYF. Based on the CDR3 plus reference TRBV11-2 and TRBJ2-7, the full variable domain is EAGVAQSPRYKIIEKRQSVAFWCNPISGHATLYWYQQILGQGPKLLIQFQNNGVVDDSQLPKDRFSAERLKGVDSTLKIQPAKLEDSAVYLCASSLIGDSYEQYFGPGTRLTVT.

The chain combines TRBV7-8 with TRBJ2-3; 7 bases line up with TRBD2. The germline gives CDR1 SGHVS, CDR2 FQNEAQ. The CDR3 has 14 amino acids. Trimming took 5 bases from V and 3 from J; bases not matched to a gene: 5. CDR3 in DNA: TGTGCCAGCAGCCCCGGACTAGAGACAGATACGCAGTATTTT. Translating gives CASSPGLETDTQYF.

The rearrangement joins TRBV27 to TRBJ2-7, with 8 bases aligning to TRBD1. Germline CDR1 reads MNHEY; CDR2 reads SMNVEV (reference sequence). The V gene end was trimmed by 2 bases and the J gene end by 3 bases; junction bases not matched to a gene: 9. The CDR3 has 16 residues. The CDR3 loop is CASSLKRDRRLYEQYF. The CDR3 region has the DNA TGTGCCAGCAGTTTAAAACGGGACAGGAGACTCTACGAGCAGTACTTC.

CDR3 sequence (DNA): TGCGCCAGCAGCGCCGGAGGGGCCAGGGCCGAGCAGTACTTC. As protein: CASSAGGARAEQYF. The rearrangement uses TRBV5-1 and TRBJ2-7, with TRBD2 as a possible D gene (6 bases). Per the germline V gene, CDR1 is SGHRS and CDR2 is YFSETQ. This CDR3 comprises 14 residues. Trimming took off 4 bases at V and 6 bases at J, with 17 bases between the two ends. The whole variable domain, filled in from reference TRBV5-1 and TRBJ2-7, reads KAGVTQTPRYLIKTRGQQVTLSCSPISGHRSVSWYQQTPGQGLQFLFEYFSETQRNKGNFPGRFSGRQFSNSRSEMNVSTLELGDSALYLCASSAGGARAEQYFGPGTRLTVT.

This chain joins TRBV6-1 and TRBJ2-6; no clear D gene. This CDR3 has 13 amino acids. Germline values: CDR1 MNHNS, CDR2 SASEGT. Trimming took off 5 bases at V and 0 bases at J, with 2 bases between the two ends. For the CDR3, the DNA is TGTGCCAGCAGTTACTCTGGGGCCAACGTCCTGACTTTC. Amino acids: CASSYSGANVLTF.